Listed below are T cell receptor beta chains from one sample, sequenced in a study of CD8 T cell repertoires and HIV-1 epitope variants. Their cognate antigens are unknown. Using immunoSEQ multiplex PCR, the repertoire was profiled, and TCRdb retains in-frame clones only, with some absent. The sample records several thousand clones, approximately 64% being singletons. Sequencing was performed on cultured CD8+ T cells derived from PBMCs. The receptors were sampled from a male donor with HIV. Both conserved end residues are trimmed from each CDR3. Each record gives: V gene, CDR3 length, J gene, CDR3 protein.

TRBV11-2	10	TRBJ1-1	ASSLAQGEAF
TRBV7-9	12	TRBJ2-5	ASSPSQGRETQY
TRBV5-5	14	TRBJ2-7	ASSRTTSGRPYEQY
TRBV27	13	TRBJ2-7	ASSLQSTGDHEQY
TRBV27	13	TRBJ1-5	ASGQAAYSNQPQH
TRBV6-5	10	TRBJ2-7	ASSPGGGEQY
TRBV5-1	16	TRBJ2-2	ASSLMTSGRADSGELF
TRBV7-8	13	TRBJ1-1	ASSPGLGGVGEAF
TRBV6-1	11	TRBJ2-2	ASSSDSTGELF
TRBV27	12	TRBJ2-7	ASSLTGASYEQY
TRBV2	11	TRBJ2-7	ASSDGTSYEQY
TRBV5-4	11	TRBJ1-1	ASSLWGNTEAF
TRBV28	14	TRBJ2-1	ASSLSQGISYNEQF
TRBV9	12	TRBJ2-7	ASSPGVGGDEQY
TRBV10-3	12	TRBJ2-2	AISEGPGTGELF
TRBV4-3	11	TRBJ2-4	ASSQGVRDIQY
TRBV14	11	TRBJ1-1	ASSHVLNTEAF
TRBV5-4	11	TRBJ1-1	ASSQQGGTEAF
TRBV6-5	12	TRBJ1-1	ASSYTGLNTEAF
TRBV5-1	15	TRBJ1-2	ASSVGLGTGGAYGYT
TRBV28	11	TRBJ1-4	ASSPSGGEKLF
TRBV7-8	12	TRBJ2-6	ASSLSPGANVLT
TRBV2	9	TRBJ1-1	ASNPGIRDF
TRBV10-3	13	TRBJ1-1	AISDLDRENTEAF
TRBV7-9	14	TRBJ2-3	ASSPLRGKNTDTQY
TRBV19	15	TRBJ2-2	ASRRTGTSGGAGELF
TRBV2	11	TRBJ1-6	ASSWDRDSPLH
TRBV5-6	15	TRBJ1-5	ASSLSGTEDSNQPQH
TRBV11-2	10	TRBJ1-1	ASSLAQGEAF
TRBV5-4	12	TRBJ2-7	ASSLGQYLREQY
TRBV27	13	TRBJ2-1	ASSFRQLAYNEQF
TRBV2	15	TRBJ1-3	ASSEANQGHSGNTIY
TRBV2	11	TRBJ1-1	AKADRADTEAF
TRBV25-1	11	TRBJ1-1	ASTAGDDNEAF
TRBV7-3	12	TRBJ2-7	ASSLGQYLREQY
TRBV13	10	TRBJ2-3	ASSLVGDTQY
TRBV28	11	TRBJ1-1	ASSTRLNTEAF
TRBV19	14	TRBJ1-1	AIKSGGADMNTEAF
TRBV11-2	12	TRBJ2-2	ASSLARRTGELF
TRBV2	12	TRBJ2-2	ASSDRLNTGELF
TRBV7-8	13	TRBJ1-2	ASSLGLTGEVGYT
TRBV5-6	12	TRBJ2-7	ASKPQVQFHEQY
TRBV6-5	11	TRBJ2-7	ASRGDNSYEQY
TRBV28	14	TRBJ2-3	ASSPTSGASTDTQY
TRBV2	11	TRBJ1-4	ASSEQPNEKLF
TRBV6-6	14	TRBJ2-7	ASSLDSGGEGYEQY
TRBV4-1	14	TRBJ2-7	ASSQDSREGSYEQY
TRBV19	13	TRBJ2-1	ASSIDGSSYNEQF
TRBV7-6	11	TRBJ1-2	ASSGQGWNGYT